These 18 T cell receptor beta chains came from one sample sequenced in a study of PD-1 blockade in classical Hodgkin lymphoma. Data came from immunoSEQ multiplex PCR; TCRdb stores just in-frame clones and leaves some out. The sample includes approximately 12,000 clones, about four fifths of them seen just once. Patients all relapsed after autologous stem cell transplantation, and there was variation in brentuximab vedotin exposure. Material: peripheral blood mononuclear cells (PBMCs), obtained at baseline. These receptors all come from a human donor with classical Hodgkin lymphoma.

The V and J genes are TRBV30 and TRBJ1-5, with a weak D call TRBD1 (6 bases). In germline, CDR1 is GTSNPN, CDR2 SVGIG (reference sequence). This CDR3 has 15 residues. V lost 0 bases and J 6 bases, leaving 15 bases between the germline ends. As DNA, the CDR3 is TGTGCCTGGAGTGTAGGATCTACAGGGTTTCAGCCCCAGCATTTT. This sequence encodes CAWSVGSTGFQPQHF.

Concerning this clone: One end of the junction is discordant with germline, which a read error may explain. The gene calls are TRBV29-1 and TRBJ1-5, with unresolved D. The CDR3 extends over 14 amino acids. CDR1 is SQVTM, CDR2 ANQGSEA, per germline. DNA for the CDR3: TGCAGCGTTATGATATGGGGAAAACAATCAGCCCCAGCATTT. Translating gives CSVMIWGKQSAPAF.

This clone occurred a few times. The chain recombines TRBV10-1 with TRBJ1-6; possibly TRBD1 for D (5 bases). Germline lookup yields CDR1 WNHNN and CDR2 SYGVQD (reference sequence). The CDR3 has 14 residues. The germline V and J ends were trimmed by 3 bases and 7 bases, with 10 bases remaining between them. CDR3 protein: CASSDQGVNSPLHF. For the CDR3, the DNA is TGCGCCAGCAGTGATCAGGGTGTCAATTCACCCCTCCACTTT.

CDR3 sequence reads: CASSFALGQGGYEQYF. The CDR3 DNA reads as TGTGCCAGCAGCTTCGCCCTGGGACAGGGCGGATACGAGCAGTACTTC. The genes are TRBV11-2 and TRBJ2-7; 9 nucleotides agree with TRBD1. V was clipped by 3 bases and J by 4 bases; unmatched bases: 10. Germline CDR1 SGHAT, CDR2 FQNNGV. The CDR3 has 16 residues.

V and J are TRBV11-2 and TRBJ1-1; 9 nucleotides agree with TRBD1. The CDR3 consists of 15 residues. Germline V gene sequence: CDR1 SGHAT, CDR2 FQNNGV. Unmatched junction bases numbered 9, after V lost 5 bases and J lost 5 bases. The CDR3 nucleotides read TGTGCCAGCAGCCCACAGGGGGCGAAGCGGACTGAAGCTTTCTTT. It encodes CASSPQGAKRTEAFF.

This clone showed up just a few times. This chain joins TRBV11-2 and TRBJ2-3; 16 nucleotides align to TRBD2. V was clipped by 4 bases and J by 2 bases; unmatched bases: 6. Germline CDR1 SGHAT, CDR2 FQNNGV. This CDR3 is 18 amino acids long. CDR3 residues: CASSWGLAGGPVTDTQYF. The CDR3 region has the DNA TGTGCCAGCAGCTGGGGACTAGCGGGGGGGCCGGTCACAGATACGCAGTATTTT.

This clone has only a few counts. The V call is TRBV28, the J call TRBJ2-3; D could derive from TRBD1 or TRBD2 (5 bases each). Trimming stripped 4 bases from V and 2 bases from J, with 7 bases between. CDR3 length: 13 residues. Germline V gene lookup returns CDR1 MDHEN and CDR2 SYDVKM. DNA for the CDR3: TGTGCCAGCAGTTACGGGACCACAGATACGCAGTATTTT. This codes for CASSYGTTDTQYF.

This chain links TRBV6-5 with TRBJ2-7; D call uncertain. Deletions cut 8 bases from V and 3 bases from J, with 11 bases between. The CDR3 length is 12 residues. Per germline, CDR1 MNHEY and CDR2 SVGAGI. The CDR3 region is CASGTLGYEQYF. For the CDR3, the DNA is TGTGCCAGCGGAACACTGGGCTACGAGCAGTACTTC.

The genes are TRBV20-1 and TRBJ2-2; no reliable D call. Germline CDR1 and CDR2: DFQATT and SNEGSKA (reference sequence). Trimming stripped 6 bases from V and 4 bases from J, with 6 bases between. The CDR3 length is 11 residues. The CDR3 loop reads CSARLTGELFF. The CDR3 DNA reads as TGCAGTGCACGTCTCACCGGGGAGCTGTTTTTT.

The V gene is TRBV28, the J gene TRBJ2-7; D is undetermined. This CDR3 comprises 14 residues. Per germline, CDR1 MDHEN and CDR2 SYDVKM. Trimming removed 1 base from V and 2 bases from J, with 9 bases in between. Here the CDR3 DNA reads TGTGCCAGCAGTTTATTAATTTCCACCTACGAGCAGTACTTC. It is translated as CASSLLISTYEQYF.

The rearrangement uses TRBV5-1 and TRBJ1-4; 10 positions match TRBD1. CDR1 is SGHRS and CDR2 is YFSETQ in the germline V gene. The J segment lost 8 bases and the V segment lost 0 bases, leaving 4 bases of the junction unmatched. This CDR3 has 15 residues. This chain's CDR3 is CASSLGTGGYEKLFF. Here the CDR3 DNA reads TGCGCCAGCAGCTTGGGGACAGGGGGATACGAAAAACTGTTTTTT.

CDR3 in DNA: TGTGCCAGCAGCTTGAGGACAAGTCCCGGGGAGCTGTTTTTT. Its translation: CASSLRTSPGELFF. The chain employs TRBV5-5 and TRBJ2-2; tentatively, D is TRBD1 (5 bases). Germline V gene sequence: CDR1 SGHKS, CDR2 YYEKEE (reference sequence). The CDR3 loop spans 14 amino acids. V gave up 1 base and J gave up 6 bases, with 10 bases separating them.

In this sample, this clone turned up once. The gene calls are TRBV13 and TRBJ2-5, with 14 nucleotides matching TRBD2. Trimming took 2 bases from V and 7 from J; bases not matched to a gene: 12. The CDR3 consists of 18 residues. The germline CDR1 and CDR2 sequences are PRHDT and FYEKMQ (reference sequence). The CDR3 reads CASSLWGRLAGGRGTQYF. Written as DNA, the CDR3 is TGTGCCAGCAGCTTATGGGGTCGACTAGCGGGGGGGCGAGGGACCCAGTACTTC.

The V gene is TRBV30, the J gene TRBJ2-1, with 7 bases fitting TRBD1. V shed 8 bases, J shed 6 bases, and the junction held 10 bases outside the gene matches. This CDR3 has 13 amino acids. The V gene's germline CDR1 is GTSNPN and CDR2 SVGIG (reference sequence). CDR3 sequence reads: CAGSGQTINEQFF. Here the CDR3 DNA reads TGTGCCGGCTCGGGACAGACAATCAATGAGCAGTTCTTC.

V usage is TRBV6-5 and J usage is TRBJ1-5, with 9 bases lining up with TRBD1. Germline V gives CDR1 MNHEY, CDR2 SVGAGI. The V gene end was trimmed by 6 bases and the J gene end by 4 bases; junction bases not matched to a gene: 4. The CDR3 is 14 amino acids. In nucleotides, the CDR3 is TGTGCCAGCAGCAAGACAGGGGGAAATCAGCCCCAGCATTTT. It codes for CASSKTGGNQPQHF.

The chain is built from TRBV7-3 and TRBJ2-3; 9 nucleotides agree with TRBD1. Germline loops: CDR1 SGHTA, CDR2 FQGTGA. CDR3 length: 15 amino acids. The V gene end was trimmed by 7 bases and the J gene end by 3 bases; junction bases not matched to a gene: 8. The CDR3 spells CASTRTGAGTDTQYF. DNA of the CDR3: TGTGCCAGCACCCGGACAGGGGCTGGGACAGATACGCAGTATTTT.

The chain links TRBV6-5 to TRBJ2-3, with D possibly TRBD2 on 6 matching bases. V was shortened by 5 bases and J by 3 bases, with 6 bases between the two germline ends. CDR3 length: 12 residues. Germline V gives CDR1 MNHEY, CDR2 SVGAGI. This CDR3 reads CASSRGTDTQYF. The CDR3 DNA follows: TGTGCCAGCAGTCGGGGGACAGATACGCAGTATTTT.

This clone was picked up a small number of times. The chain joins TRBV18 to TRBJ1-2; D is undetermined. Germline V gene sequence: CDR1 KGHSH, CDR2 LQKENI. The CDR3 sequence is 13 residues long. Trimming left V 2 bases short and J 2 bases short, with 6 bases between. CDR3 sequence reads: CASSPGGNYGYTF. The CDR3 nucleotides read TGTGCCAGCTCACCAGGAGGGAACTATGGCTACACCTTC.